Each of the 23 T cell receptor beta chains below was sequenced from the same sample in a study of blood T cell repertoires in COVID-19. Here immunoSEQ multiplex PCR was the method, and the copy in TCRdb shows in-frame clones only, minus some. Here the sample spans about 260,000 clones, more than 90% being singletons. Sample: peripheral blood. The receptor source for this set is a person between 18 and 30 years old with COVID-19, enrolled during active disease.

This sequence joins TRBV10-3 and TRBJ2-1, with 9 bases fitting TRBD2. The CDR3 runs 16 residues. V gave up 0 bases and J gave up 4 bases; unmatched junction bases: 4. Germline V gene sequence: CDR1 ENHRY, CDR2 SYGVKD. The CDR3 sequence is CAISESRGGLYNEQFF. In nucleotides, the CDR3 is TGTGCCATCAGTGAGTCGCGGGGGGGCTTGTACAATGAGCAGTTCTTC.

The chain uses TRBV14 and TRBJ1-2; possibly TRBD1 for D (5 bases). Germline loops: CDR1 SGHDN, CDR2 FVKESK. CDR3 length equals 15 residues. V lost 1 base, J lost 7 bases, and 16 bases lay in between. For the CDR3, the DNA is TGTGCCAGCAGCCAAGGCCCAGGGCAATGGGGTGGCTACACCTTC. Amino acid sequence: CASSQGPGQWGGYTF.

The chain uses TRBV4-3 and TRBJ1-3, with unresolved D. The germline CDR1 and CDR2 sequences are LGHNA and YSLEER. The CDR3 sequence is 17 residues long. Trimming cost V 0 bases and J 0 bases, with 12 bases left between them. The CDR3 spells CASSQDHTGISGNTIYF. The CDR3 region has the DNA TGCGCCAGCAGCCAAGATCATACGGGTATCTCTGGAAACACCATATATTTT.

The chain carries TRBV13 and TRBJ2-3, with 8 bases fitting TRBD2. The germline V gene encodes CDR1 PRHDT and CDR2 FYEKMQ (reference sequence). The CDR3 extends over 16 amino acids. V shed 2 bases, J shed 2 bases, and the junction held 6 bases outside the gene matches. The CDR3 coding sequence is TGTGCCAGCAGCTTACGAGCGGGAGAGCACACAGATACGCAGTATTTT. The encoded protein is CASSLRAGEHTDTQYF.

The genes are TRBV7-8 and TRBJ1-2, with TRBD1 as a possible D gene (6 bases). Germline CDR1 and CDR2: SGHVS and FQNEAQ. The V gene lost 3 bases and the J gene lost 0 bases, with 11 bases spanning the gap. The CDR3 consists of 15 residues. This chain's CDR3 is CASSLGQFSNYGYTF. CDR3 bases: TGTGCCAGCAGCTTGGGACAATTTTCTAACTATGGCTACACCTTC.

This rearrangement joins TRBV19 to TRBJ2-5; 7 bases are a match to TRBD1. The V and J ends lost 5 bases and 5 bases, in that order; junction bases with no gene match: 8. The length of the CDR3 is 14 residues. Germline V CDR1 and CDR2: LNHDA, SQIVND (reference sequence). The CDR3 nucleotides read TGTGCCAGTAGTTCCGGGGACAGCCGGGAGACCCAGTACTTC. As protein: CASSSGDSRETQYF.

The gene calls are TRBV9 and TRBJ1-2; 7 nucleotides align to TRBD1. The CDR3 contains 14 residues. CDR1 is SGDLS, CDR2 YYNGEE, per germline. V was pared by 5 bases and J by 4 bases, with 8 bases of the junction left unmatched. In DNA form, the CDR3 reads TGTGCCAGCAGTAGACAGGGCACGGCCTATGGCTACACCTTC. Encoded protein: CASSRQGTAYGYTF.

This sequence joins TRBV6-2 or TRBV6-3 and TRBJ1-1; no reliable D call. Germline V CDR1 and CDR2: MNHEY, SVGEGT. The V gene lost 6 bases and the J gene lost 7 bases, with 12 bases spanning the gap. CDR3 length equals 12 residues. CDR3 nucleotides: TGTGCCAGCAGCCTCCGCGGGGATGAAGCTTTCTTT. Protein: CASSLRGDEAFF.

This rearrangement joins TRBV10-2 to TRBJ2-5; no definite D call. V shed 7 bases and J shed 0 bases, with 9 bases lying between them. Germline loops: CDR1 WSHSY, CDR2 SAAADI. CDR3 length equals 13 residues. The CDR3 loop reads CASNHQDQETQYF. In DNA, the CDR3 is TGCGCCAGCAACCATCAGGACCAAGAGACCCAGTACTTC.

The chain combines TRBV4-2 with TRBJ2-5; 12 nucleotides line up with TRBD2. The V segment lost 1 base and the J segment 5 bases; nucleotides outside the gene matches: 8. The length of the CDR3 is 17 residues. Germline assignment: CDR1 LGHNA and CDR2 YNFKEQ. CDR3 protein: CASSQVSSGRGAETQYF. Written as DNA, the CDR3 is TGTGCCAGCAGCCAAGTATCTAGCGGGAGGGGAGCGGAGACCCAGTACTTC.

The chain uses TRBV4-1 and TRBJ1-3; D gene ambiguous. Trimming removed 3 bases at V and 1 base at J, with 10 bases between. The CDR3 totals 15 residues. CDR1 and CDR2 (germline): MGHRA, YSYEKL. CDR3 sequence (DNA): TGCGCCAGCAGCCAGGCCGGACTATCTGGAAACACCATATATTTT. Translation: CASSQAGLSGNTIYF.

V is TRBV14 and J is TRBJ2-5, with D uncertain. V shed 2 bases and J shed 3 bases, with 7 bases lying between them. The CDR3 loop spans 13 amino acids. CDR1 is SGHDN and CDR2 is FVKESK in the germline V gene. For the CDR3, the DNA is TGTGCCAGCAGCCAACTTAACAAAGAGACCCAGTACTTC. As protein: CASSQLNKETQYF.

J is TRBJ2-2 and V is TRBV27, with D maybe TRBD1 (5 bases). CDR3 size: 17 residues. Trimming shortened V by 3 bases and J by 1 base, and 15 bases separated the two germline ends. Germline lookup yields CDR1 MNHEY and CDR2 SMNVEV (reference sequence). The CDR3 protein is CASSFLGVGKNTGELFF. The DNA of the CDR3 is TGTGCCAGCAGTTTTCTAGGGGTAGGGAAGAACACCGGGGAGCTGTTTTTT.

The rearrangement links TRBV9 to TRBJ2-1, with 11 bases identical to TRBD2. Germline CDR1 and CDR2: SGDLS and YYNGEE. The J segment lost 5 bases and the V segment lost 0 bases, leaving 4 bases of the junction unmatched. This CDR3 has 16 amino acids. The CDR3: CASSVEIAGGDNEQFF. The CDR3, as DNA: TGTGCCAGCAGCGTAGAAATAGCGGGAGGGGACAATGAGCAGTTCTTC.

This clone is a singleton in its sample. The chain has TRBV21-1 and TRBJ1-2; TRBD1 is the table's D call, not checked against the DNA. TRBV21-1 counts as a pseudogene. The CDR3 is 15 residues long. CDR3 coding DNA: TGTGCCAGCAGCAAGAGGAACAGGGGGCACTATGGCTACACCTTC. Translation gives CASSKRNRGHYGYTF.

J is TRBJ1-1 and V is TRBV5-1; 7 nucleotides agree with TRBD1. The CDR3 has 17 amino acids. V lost 7 bases to trimming and J lost 0 bases; unmatched junction nucleotides: 15. The germline gives CDR1 SGHRS, CDR2 YFSETQ. DNA of the CDR3: TGCGCCAGCGGTACCGGGACAGCCCCTTTTGTGAACACTGAAGCTTTCTTT. Translation: CASGTGTAPFVNTEAFF.

The chain uses TRBV11-2 and TRBJ1-2; possibly TRBD1 for D (5 bases). Per the germline V gene, CDR1 is SGHAT and CDR2 is FQNNGV. The ends were cut back, 5 bases at V and 5 bases at J, with 15 bases in the middle. The CDR3 has 14 residues. CDR3 nucleotide sequence: TGTGCCAGCAGCCAGGGAACAGCCTTATATGGCTACACCTTC. This translates into CASSQGTALYGYTF.

CDR3 coding DNA: TGCAGCGTTCCAGGGGTCTCCGGGTACAATGAGCAGTTCTTC. Its protein product is CSVPGVSGYNEQFF. The chain has TRBV29-1 and TRBJ2-1, with D possibly matching TRBD1 (6 bases). V was clipped by 5 bases and J by 4 bases, with 15 bases between them. The germline V gene encodes CDR1 SQVTM and CDR2 ANQGSEA. The length of the CDR3 is 14 residues.

V gene TRBV10-3 combines with J gene TRBJ1-2; D gene uncertain. Germline-derived CDR1 and CDR2 are ENHRY and SYGVKD. The CDR3 has 12 amino acids. V was shortened by 0 bases and J by 7 bases, with 6 bases between the two germline ends. CDR3 nucleotides: TGTGCCATCAGTGAGTCGAGCGTTGGCTACACCTTC. This gives the protein CAISESSVGYTF.

The CDR3 loop reads CASTNYVVGTAGNTIYF. The CDR3 DNA follows: TGTGCCAGCACCAATTACGTCGTTGGGACAGCTGGAAACACCATATATTTT. The chain is built from TRBV2 and TRBJ1-3, with TRBD1 matching over 7 bases. This CDR3 has 17 residues. V lost 7 bases to trimming and J lost 2 bases; unmatched junction nucleotides: 14. Germline CDR1 SNHLY, CDR2 FYNNEI.

The J gene is TRBJ2-7, the V gene TRBV4-1, with 11 bases that match TRBD2. V lost 4 bases to trimming and J lost 3 bases; unmatched junction nucleotides: 11. This CDR3 has 17 amino acids. Germline CDR1 MGHRA, CDR2 YSYEKL. This CDR3 is CASSLFSLAGVRYEQYF. The CDR3 nucleotides are TGCGCCAGCAGCCTGTTTTCACTAGCGGGAGTTCGCTACGAGCAGTACTTC.

This clone was picked up one time. CDR3 DNA: TGTGCCAGTAGTTTCTTGGGAGGTTCAGATACGCAGTATTTT. Translated, it gives CASSFLGGSDTQYF. The rearrangement joins TRBV19 to TRBJ2-3; TRBD2 is a possible D gene (6 bases). Germline V CDR1 and CDR2: LNHDA, SQIVND (reference sequence). The CDR3 has 14 amino acids. Between the trimmed V and J ends, which lost 5 bases and 4 bases, there was a span of 13 bases.

V is TRBV25-1 and J is TRBJ2-5, with D uncertain. There are 13 residues in the CDR3. The germline V and J ends were trimmed by 2 bases and 5 bases, with 9 bases remaining between them. Looked up from germline, CDR1 is MGHDK and CDR2 is SYGVNS. The CDR3 reads CASSEREVETQYF. CDR3 nucleotides: TGTGCCAGCAGTGAAAGAGAGGTGGAGACCCAGTACTTC.